What follows are 27 T cell receptor beta chains derived from one specimen sequenced in a study of T cells in Graves' hyperthyroidism and ophthalmopathy. Amplification targeted TCR beta CDR3 regions from RNA transcripts. HTBI primers drove first-round RT-PCR of the TCR CDR3. TCRdb ran MiXCR on the multiplex PCR reads and lists one entry per CDR3 protein. The table shows approximately 640,000 distinct CDR3 sequences, with roughly 15% occurring only once. The specimen sequenced was blood. The receptors shown here come from a woman aged 30 to 39 with Graves' hyperthyroidism.

This sequence joins TRBV19 and TRBJ1-6; TRBD1 agrees at 8 bases. V shed 4 bases, J shed 7 bases, and the junction held 3 bases outside the gene matches. Looked up from germline, CDR1 is LNHDA and CDR2 is SQIVND (reference sequence). This CDR3 is 14 amino acids long. Here the CDR3 DNA reads TGTGCCAGTAGTACGCGGACAGGGAATTCACCCCTCCACTTT. It translates to CASSTRTGNSPLHF. The full variable domain, completed using reference TRBV19 and TRBJ1-6, is DGGITQSPKYLFRKEGQNVTLSCEQNLNHDAMYWYRQDPGQGLRLIYYSQIVNDFQKGDIAEGYSVSREKKESFPLTVTSAQKNPTAFYLCASSTRTGNSPLHFGNGTRLTVT.

In DNA, the CDR3 is TGTGCCAGCTCACCACCCGTCAAGGTGTCTGGAAACACCATATATTTT. Its protein is CASSPPVKVSGNTIYF. This chain links TRBV18 with TRBJ1-3; D not certain. This CDR3 is built from 16 residues. Per the germline V gene, CDR1 is KGHSH and CDR2 is LQKENI. V gave up 0 bases and J gave up 1 base, with 10 bases separating them.

This clonotype was seen a handful of times. V is TRBV24-1 and J is TRBJ2-1, with D possibly matching TRBD2 (7 bases). CDR1 KGHDR and CDR2 SFDVKD come from the germline V gene. This CDR3 region has 16 residues. V was clipped by 9 bases and J by 10 bases, with 27 bases between them. The CDR3 region is CATALLGEGGVKEQFF. CDR3 DNA sequence: TGTGCCACCGCCCTTTTGGGGGAGGGGGGTGTAAAGGAGCAGTTCTTC.

This clonotype was seen only a few times. The CDR3 nucleotides are TGTGCCAGCAGCTTAGGATACAGGGGACCCGGGGCCAACGTCCTGACTTTC. Translating it yields CASSLGYRGPGANVLTF. The chain uses TRBV11-2 and TRBJ2-6, with 7 bases fitting TRBD1. Germline V gene lookup returns CDR1 SGHAT and CDR2 FQNNGV. This CDR3 comprises 17 residues. After removal of 1 base from V and 4 bases from J, the junction contained 7 bases not matched to a gene.

The chain joins TRBV10-3 to TRBJ2-5; D possibly uses TRBD1 or TRBD2 (5 bases each). The CDR3 runs 14 residues. V was pared by 1 base and J by 1 base, with 7 bases between. Germline-derived CDR1 and CDR2 are ENHRY and SYGVKD. As DNA, the CDR3 is TGTGCCATCAGTGAGTTAGGGACCCAAGAGACCCAGTACTTC. Its protein is CAISELGTQETQYF.

The chain carries TRBV5-1 and TRBJ2-5; D not resolved. V lost 0 bases and J 5 bases, leaving 14 bases between the germline ends. The CDR3 consists of 15 residues. The V gene's germline CDR1 is SGHRS and CDR2 YFSETQ. CDR3 DNA sequence: TGCGCCAGCAGCTTGGAAGGGTACCCGGAGGAGACCCAGTACTTC. Residues: CASSLEGYPEETQYF.

The table lists this clonotype with many counts. This chain connects TRBV6-1 to TRBJ2-3; 7 positions agree with TRBD2. Germline V lookup: CDR1 MNHNS, CDR2 SASEGT. The trim removed 5 bases at V and 2 bases at J, leaving 10 bases unmatched. The CDR3 totals 16 residues. For the CDR3, the DNA is TGTGCCAGCAGTCCCATGGCTAGCGGAAACACAGATACGCAGTATTTT. Its translation: CASSPMASGNTDTQYF.

There are many counts of this clonotype. This chain connects TRBV28 to TRBJ2-1, with D unresolved. Germline CDR1 reads MDHEN; CDR2 reads SYDVKM. The CDR3 contains 14 residues. V was trimmed by 2 bases and J by 4 bases, leaving 9 bases between them. CDR3: CASSLRTTYNEQFF. CDR3 nucleotides: TGTGCCAGCAGTTTACGTACCACTTACAATGAGCAGTTCTTC.

This chain joins TRBV10-3 and TRBJ2-2; 9 nucleotides align to TRBD2. The V segment lost 4 bases and the J segment 6 bases; nucleotides outside the gene matches: 9. CDR1 and CDR2 from the germline V gene are ENHRY and SYGVKD. The CDR3 spans 16 residues. CDR3 in DNA: TGTGCCATCAGTGGAGCCGGGACTAGCTTCTCCGGGGAGCTGTTTTTT. Protein product: CAISGAGTSFSGELFF.

The sample holds a few counts of this clonotype. The V gene is TRBV11-3, the J gene TRBJ1-6; D is possibly TRBD1 (6 bases). V was shortened by 5 bases and J by 9 bases, with 17 bases between the two germline ends. This CDR3 is built from 15 residues. Per the germline V gene, CDR1 is SGHNT and CDR2 is YENEEA. The CDR3 reads CASSPGTTSRSPLHF. The CDR3 coding sequence is TGTGCCAGCAGCCCGGGGACAACCAGTCGTTCACCCCTCCACTTT.

The CDR3 sequence: CASSGPGPLKLFF. CDR3 nucleotide sequence: TGTGCCAGCAGTGGACCGGGCCCCTTGAAACTGTTTTTT. The chain carries TRBV6-1 and TRBJ1-4; D call uncertain. The CDR3 runs 13 residues. Trimming cost V 4 bases and J 11 bases, with 14 bases left between them. Germline V gene sequence: CDR1 MNHNS, CDR2 SASEGT.

This clonotype occurred a few times. This chain joins TRBV6-1 and TRBJ1-2; D not resolved. Per germline, CDR1 MNHNS and CDR2 SASEGT. There are 14 residues in the CDR3. Trimming took off 1 base at V and 0 bases at J, with 6 bases between the two ends. The CDR3 is CASSEEGTNYGYTF. The CDR3 nucleotides read TGTGCCAGCAGTGAAGAGGGCACTAACTATGGCTACACCTTC.

As for this clonotype: A much larger clonotype is one base distant, so this may be a read error. The J gene is TRBJ2-1, the V gene TRBV5-1; TRBD2 agrees at 13 bases. V trimming: 7 bases; J trimming: 8 bases; junction bases outside the gene matches: 21. CDR1 is SGHRS and CDR2 is YFSETQ in the germline V gene. The CDR3 spans 19 residues. The CDR3: CASSPGLAGVPFDVHEQFF. CDR3 in DNA: TGCGCCAGCTCCCCCGGACTAGCGGGAGTCCCGTTTGATGTCCATGAGCAGTTCTTC.

This clonotype was counted at least ten times. The rearrangement uses TRBV10-3 and TRBJ2-7; possibly TRBD1 or TRBD2 for D (5 bases each). The CDR3 consists of 12 residues. Germline V gives CDR1 ENHRY, CDR2 SYGVKD. V shed 4 bases and J shed 4 bases, with 8 bases lying between them. CDR3 residues: CAISGGVYEQYF. Here the CDR3 DNA reads TGTGCCATCAGTGGAGGGGTTTACGAGCAGTACTTC.

This clonotype was counted ten times or more. V usage is TRBV6-1 and J usage is TRBJ1-1; D not certain. Germline V gives CDR1 MNHNS, CDR2 SASEGT. The CDR3 length is 13 residues. V gave up 1 base and J gave up 7 bases, with 10 bases separating them. CDR3 DNA sequence: TGTGCCAGCAGTGAAGTGATAACCAATGAAGCTTTCTTT. Its translation: CASSEVITNEAFF.

Ten or more counts support this clonotype. The rearrangement joins TRBV2 to TRBJ2-7; 9 bases map to TRBD1. The CDR3 length is 15 residues. The J segment lost 0 bases and the V segment lost 6 bases, leaving 6 bases of the junction unmatched. In germline, CDR1 is SNHLY, CDR2 FYNNEI. CDR3 DNA: TGTGCCAGCAGCGTAGGACAGGGGAGCTCCTACGAGCAGTACTTC. Protein product: CASSVGQGSSYEQYF.

This clonotype was seen many times. The J gene is TRBJ2-7, the V gene TRBV7-2; TRBD2 matches 7 bases. This CDR3 region has 13 residues. With 3 bases clipped from V and 6 bases from J, the junction kept 5 bases outside the gene matches. Germline V lookup: CDR1 SGHTA, CDR2 FQGNSA. The CDR3 nucleotides are TGTGCCAGCAGCTTCACTAGCGACTCCGAGCAGTACTTC. Protein: CASSFTSDSEQYF. Together with reference TRBV7-2 and TRBJ2-7, the CDR3 gives the full variable domain: GAGVSQSPSNKVTEKGKDVELRCDPISGHTALYWYRQSLGQGLEFLIYFQGNSAPDKSGLPSDRFSAERTGGSVSTLTIQRTQQEDSAVYLCASSFTSDSEQYFGPGTRLTVT.

Ten or more counts support this clonotype. Since a much larger clone is just one base distant, this may be a read error. The chain employs TRBV28 and TRBJ2-3; D remains unclear. The CDR3 is made up of 11 amino acids. Between the trimmed V and J ends, which lost 6 bases and 2 bases, there was a span of 3 bases. Germline V gene sequence: CDR1 MDHEN, CDR2 SYDVKM. The CDR3 spells CASRFTDTQYF. CDR3 sequence (DNA): TGTGCCAGCAGATTCACAGATACGCAGTATTTT.

This clonotype was recorded at least ten times. This sequence joins TRBV6-6 and TRBJ2-7; D is perhaps TRBD1 (6 bases). Germline CDR1 MNHNY, CDR2 SVGAGI (reference sequence). The CDR3 contains 14 residues. The V end lost 2 bases, the J end lost 0 bases, and 8 bases lay between the germline ends. DNA for the CDR3: TGTGCCAGCAGTTACCAGGGGACCTCCTACGAGCAGTACTTC. Residues: CASSYQGTSYEQYF.

This clonotype was detected ten times or more. The rearrangement links TRBV2 to TRBJ2-5; D may match TRBD1 or TRBD2 (5 bases each). The V and J ends lost 8 bases and 7 bases respectively, with 17 bases between them. Looked up from germline, CDR1 is SNHLY and CDR2 is FYNNEI. The CDR3 runs 13 residues. This chain's CDR3 is CASYSETGGTQYF. CDR3 DNA: TGTGCCAGCTACAGTGAGACTGGGGGGACCCAGTACTTC.

This clonotype appeared many times. This chain uses TRBV20-1 with TRBJ1-1, with a possible D match to TRBD1 (6 bases). CDR1 DFQATT and CDR2 SNEGSKA come from the germline V gene (reference sequence). The CDR3 contains 15 residues. V was shortened by 8 bases and J by 3 bases, with 22 bases between the two germline ends. CDR3 DNA sequence: TGCAGTTGGGGGGGCGAAAGACTTGGGGACACTGAAGCTTTCTTT. Amino acids: CSWGGERLGDTEAFF.

This clonotype was recorded many times. The chain joins TRBV19 to TRBJ2-7, with TRBD2 identical over 7 bases. V shed 3 bases, J shed 2 bases, and the junction held 4 bases outside the gene matches. The germline V gene has CDR1 LNHDA and CDR2 SQIVND (reference sequence). The CDR3 runs 14 residues. For the CDR3, the DNA is TGTGCCAGTAGTATTTCAGCGGGGACCTACGAGCAGTACTTC. Its translation: CASSISAGTYEQYF. Drawing the rest from reference TRBV19 and TRBJ2-7, the complete variable domain is DGGITQSPKYLFRKEGQNVTLSCEQNLNHDAMYWYRQDPGQGLRLIYYSQIVNDFQKGDIAEGYSVSREKKESFPLTVTSAQKNPTAFYLCASSISAGTYEQYFGPGTRLTVT.

The CDR3 coding sequence is TGTGCCAGCAGCTTAGTCGGGGAAATCGACACTGAAGCTTTCTTT. Translating gives CASSLVGEIDTEAFF. This rearrangement joins TRBV7-2 to TRBJ1-1; D remains ambiguous. Looked up from germline, CDR1 is SGHTA and CDR2 is FQGNSA. V was cut by 1 base and J by 3 bases, with 12 bases left in between. The CDR3 totals 15 residues.

Concerning this clonotype: Possible read error: a much larger clone is one base away. This sequence joins TRBV5-1 and TRBJ2-3; perhaps TRBD1 as D (5 bases). Trimming cost V 4 bases and J 0 bases, with 12 bases left between them. CDR3 length: 15 amino acids. The germline V gene encodes CDR1 SGHRS and CDR2 YFSETQ. Here the CDR3 DNA reads TGCGCCAGCAGCCCCAGGACAAGGAGCACAGATACGCAGTATTTT. This gives the protein CASSPRTRSTDTQYF.

This clonotype was found many times. The V and J genes are TRBV13 and TRBJ1-1; TRBD1 is a possible D gene (6 bases). V gave up 4 bases and J gave up 10 bases, with 13 bases separating them. The V gene's germline CDR1 is PRHDT and CDR2 FYEKMQ (reference sequence). The CDR3 sequence is 12 residues long. CDR3: CASSSDRIRAFF. The CDR3 region has the DNA TGTGCCAGCAGCTCCGACAGGATTCGAGCTTTCTTT.

The genes are TRBV6-1 and TRBJ2-7; the D is unclear. Trimming pared 7 bases from V and 1 base from J, leaving 11 bases between. Germline CDR1 is MNHNS and CDR2 is SASEGT. This CDR3 spans 13 amino acids. The CDR3 region has the DNA TGTGCCAGCACCCGCACGAGATCCTACGAGCAGTACTTC. Protein: CASTRTRSYEQYF.

This clonotype was seen repeatedly, ten times or more. The J gene is TRBJ1-1, the V gene TRBV12-3 or TRBV12-4; TRBD1 is a possible D gene (5 bases). V lost 3 bases, J lost 4 bases, and 9 bases lay in between. The CDR3 totals 13 residues. CDR3 protein: CASSFRGVTEAFF. CDR3 DNA: TGTGCCAGCAGTTTTAGGGGCGTCACTGAAGCTTTCTTT.